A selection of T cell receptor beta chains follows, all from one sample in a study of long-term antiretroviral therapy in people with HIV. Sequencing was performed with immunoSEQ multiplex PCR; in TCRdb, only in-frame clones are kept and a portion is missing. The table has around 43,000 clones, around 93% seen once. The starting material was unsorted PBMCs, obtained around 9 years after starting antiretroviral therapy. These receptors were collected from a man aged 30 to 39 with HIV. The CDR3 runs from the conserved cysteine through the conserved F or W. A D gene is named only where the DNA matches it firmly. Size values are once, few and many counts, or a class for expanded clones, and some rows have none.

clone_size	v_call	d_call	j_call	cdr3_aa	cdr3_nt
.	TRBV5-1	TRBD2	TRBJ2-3	CASSSPPWTSGGTDTQYF	TGCGCCAGCAGCAGCCCACCTTGGACTAGCGGGGGCACAGATACGCAGTATTTT
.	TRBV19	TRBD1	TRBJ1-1	CASSRSQGADTEAFF	TGTGCCAGTAGCCGCTCACAGGGGGCGGACACTGAAGCTTTCTTT
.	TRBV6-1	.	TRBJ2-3	CASAAVFTDTQYF	TGTGCCAGCGCGGCAGTCTTCACAGATACGCAGTATTTT
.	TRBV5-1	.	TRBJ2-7	CASSFRDPLAEQYF	TGCGCCAGCAGCTTCCGGGACCCATTGGCCGAGCAGTACTTC
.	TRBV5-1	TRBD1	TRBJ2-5	CASSVGTGRETQYF	TGCGCCAGCAGCGTCGGGACAGGGAGAGAGACCCAGTACTTC
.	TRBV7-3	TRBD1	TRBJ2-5	CASSLGTGGTLNF	TGTGCCAGCAGCCTAGGGACAGGGGGTACCCTTAACTTC
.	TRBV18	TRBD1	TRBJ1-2	CASSAGTGGGYTF	TGTGCCAGCTCGGCCGGGACAGGGGGAGGCTACACCTTC
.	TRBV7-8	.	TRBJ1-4	CASSFGEKLFF	TGTGCCAGCAGCTTCGGGGAAAAACTGTTTTTT
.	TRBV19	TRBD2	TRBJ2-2	CASSRSERGTGELFF	TGTGCCAGTAGCCGGAGTGAGCGGGGTACCGGGGAGCTGTTTTTT
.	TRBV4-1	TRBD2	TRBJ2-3	CASSQLSGDHTDTQYF	TGCGCCAGCAGCCAGCTGAGCGGGGATCACACAGATACGCAGTATTTT
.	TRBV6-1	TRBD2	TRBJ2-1	CASSAPGTSGGDPYNEQFF	TGTGCCAGCAGTGCCCCCGGGACTAGTGGGGGGGACCCGTACAATGAGCAGTTCTTC
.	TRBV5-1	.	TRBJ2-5	CASSFTTSLQETQYF	TGCGCCAGCAGCTTTACTACTAGTTTACAAGAGACCCAGTACTTC
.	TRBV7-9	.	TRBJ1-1	CASSSGSEGLEAFF	TGTGCCAGCAGCTCGGGGTCGGAAGGTCTTGAAGCTTTCTTT
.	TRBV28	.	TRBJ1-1	CASSMTRGAFF	TGTGCCAGCAGTATGACTAGAGGCGCTTTCTTT
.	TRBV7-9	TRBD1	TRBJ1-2	CASSLVGQGRKDGYTF	TGTGCCAGCAGCTTAGTGGGACAGGGGAGAAAGGATGGCTACACCTTC
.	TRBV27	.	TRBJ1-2	CASSTTGSANYGYTF	TGTGCCAGCAGTACCACAGGGAGTGCTAACTATGGCTACACCTTC
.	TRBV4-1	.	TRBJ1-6	CASSQEQGSNSPLHF	TGCGCCAGCAGCCAAGAACAGGGTTCTAATTCACCCCTCCACTTT
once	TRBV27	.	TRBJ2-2	CASSRSRWAGELFF	TGTGCCAGCAGCCGGTCCCGGTGGGCCGGGGAGCTGTTTTTT
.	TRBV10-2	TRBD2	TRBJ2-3	CASSELAGAATDTQYF	TGCGCCAGCAGTGAGCTAGCGGGGGCCGCCACAGATACGCAGTATTTT
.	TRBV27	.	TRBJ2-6	CASSFARLTGANVLTF	TGTGCCAGCAGTTTTGCTCGGCTTACGGGGGCCAACGTCCTGACTTTC
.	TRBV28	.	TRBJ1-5	CASSSSTFNQPQHF	TGTGCCAGCAGCTCTTCGACTTTCAATCAGCCCCAGCATTTT
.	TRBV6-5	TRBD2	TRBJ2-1	CASRTERGGGHEQFF	TGTGCCAGCAGGACCGAGCGGGGGGGAGGTCATGAGCAGTTCTTC
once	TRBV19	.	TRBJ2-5	CASSMVFDGAGETQYF	TGTGCCAGTAGTATGGTCTTCGACGGCGCGGGGGAGACCCAGTACTTC
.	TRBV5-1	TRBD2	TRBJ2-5	CASSEAGLETQYF	TGCGCCAGCAGCGAAGCGGGGCTGGAGACCCAGTACTTC
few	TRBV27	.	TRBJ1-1	CASRLLETANTEAFF	TGTGCCAGCAGACTGCTAGAGACAGCGAACACTGAAGCTTTCTTT
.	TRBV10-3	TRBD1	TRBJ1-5	CAISAGQDYNQPQHF	TGTGCCATCAGTGCGGGACAGGACTATAATCAGCCCCAGCATTTT
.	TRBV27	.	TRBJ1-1	CASSLYRKNTEAFF	TGTGCCAGCAGTTTGTATAGAAAGAACACTGAAGCTTTCTTT
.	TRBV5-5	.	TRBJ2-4	CASSTDRTLAKNIQYF	TGTGCCAGCAGCACCGACAGAACCCTAGCCAAAAACATTCAGTACTTC
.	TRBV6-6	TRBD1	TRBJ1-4	CASSPQGNEKLFF	TGTGCCAGCAGTCCACAGGGGAATGAAAAACTGTTTTTT
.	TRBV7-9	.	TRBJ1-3	CASSSTGNTIYF	TGTGCCAGCAGCTCGACAGGAAACACCATATATTTT
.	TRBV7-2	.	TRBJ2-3	CASSSDAGGTDTQYF	TGTGCCAGCAGCTCTGACGCTGGGGGCACAGATACGCAGTATTTT
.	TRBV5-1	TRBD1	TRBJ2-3	CASSLETGTDTQYF	TGCGCCAGCAGCTTGGAGACAGGGACAGATACGCAGTATTTT
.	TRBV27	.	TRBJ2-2	CASSLGTTNTGELFF	TGTGCCAGCAGTTTAGGAACAACGAACACCGGGGAGCTGTTTTTT
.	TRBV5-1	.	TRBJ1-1	CASSTQGDTEAFF	TGCGCCAGCAGCACACAGGGTGACACTGAAGCTTTCTTT
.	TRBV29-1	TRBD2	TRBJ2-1	CSASLAGGNNEQFF	TGCAGCGCCTCTCTAGCGGGGGGCAACAATGAGCAGTTCTTC
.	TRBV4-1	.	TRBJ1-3	CASSPTTGAFSGNTIYF	TGCGCCAGCAGCCCGACCACCGGGGCCTTCTCTGGAAACACCATATATTTT